What follows are 24 T cell receptor beta chains derived from one specimen sequenced in a study of cytomegalovirus exposure and HLA in healthy donors. The assay was immunoSEQ multiplex PCR, and TCRdb's table has in-frame clones only and misses some. The profile shows about 68,000 clones, about 90% of them singletons. The sequenced sample consisted of PBMCs. All receptors derive from a man between 18 and 35 years old in good health and CMV-seronegative.

The rearrangement uses TRBV2 and TRBJ2-5; the match to TRBD1 covers 9 bases. V shed 0 bases, J shed 5 bases, and the junction held 10 bases outside the gene matches. This CDR3 spans 17 amino acids. Per germline, CDR1 SNHLY and CDR2 FYNNEI. In DNA, the CDR3 is TGTGCCAGCAGTGAAGCAGGGACAGGGCAGGGAGGCGAGACCCAGTACTTC. Protein sequence: CASSEAGTGQGGETQYF.

The chain combines TRBV9 with TRBJ1-1, with no clear D. The CDR3 spans 14 residues. The V end lost 0 bases, the J end lost 5 bases, and 11 bases lay between the germline ends. Germline loops: CDR1 SGDLS, CDR2 YYNGEE. This CDR3 is CASSVVSVSTEAFF. The CDR3 DNA follows: TGTGCCAGCAGCGTAGTTTCGGTTTCTACTGAAGCTTTCTTT.

The V call is TRBV4-2, the J call TRBJ2-1, with D possibly matching TRBD2 (5 bases). Germline CDR1 reads LGHNA; CDR2 reads YNFKEQ. With 0 bases removed from V and 7 bases from J, the gap between germline ends came to 13 bases. The CDR3 has 15 amino acids. The CDR3 nucleotides read TGTGCCAGCAGCCAAGAAGGGTTTAGGAGGAATGAGCAGTTCTTC. Translation: CASSQEGFRRNEQFF.

This clone came up once. The rearrangement links TRBV18 to TRBJ2-5, with 8 nucleotides matching TRBD1. Germline lookup yields CDR1 KGHSH and CDR2 LQKENI. The length of the CDR3 is 16 residues. V was pared by 4 bases and J by 2 bases, with 9 bases of the junction left unmatched. CDR3 region: CASSHGTGRLQETQYF. CDR3 nucleotides: TGTGCCAGCTCACACGGGACAGGCCGTCTTCAAGAGACCCAGTACTTC.

The chain couples TRBV28 to TRBJ2-5; 9 bases are a match to TRBD1. CDR1 and CDR2 (germline): MDHEN, SYDVKM. This CDR3 is built from 13 residues. V was clipped by 7 bases and J by 6 bases; unmatched bases: 6. DNA of the CDR3: TGTGCCAGCAAAATACAGGGGGCACAGACCCAGTACTTC. The encoded protein is CASKIQGAQTQYF.

The chain links TRBV9 to TRBJ2-1; D might be TRBD1 (5 bases). The germline V gene encodes CDR1 SGDLS and CDR2 YYNGEE. V was cut by 0 bases and J by 7 bases, with 8 bases left in between. This CDR3 has 13 residues. The CDR3 is CASSVVAGNEQFF. Written as DNA, the CDR3 is TGTGCCAGCAGCGTAGTGGCAGGGAATGAGCAGTTCTTC.

V is TRBV5-5 and J is TRBJ2-7, with 7 bases lining up with TRBD1. Looked up from germline, CDR1 is SGHKS and CDR2 is YYEKEE (reference sequence). The CDR3 sequence is 13 residues long. The V and J ends lost 4 bases and 7 bases, in that order; junction bases with no gene match: 8. In nucleotides, the CDR3 is TGTGCCAGCAGCAGGGACAGATTGGGAGAGCAGTACTTC. This sequence encodes CASSRDRLGEQYF.

The V call is TRBV4-3, the J call TRBJ2-7, with D unresolved. Trimming removed 2 bases at V and 0 bases at J, with 11 bases between. CDR3 length equals 15 residues. In germline, CDR1 is LGHNA, CDR2 YSLEER. The CDR3 loop reads CASSQRSGSSYEQYF. DNA for the CDR3: TGCGCCAGCAGCCAACGTTCAGGAAGCTCCTACGAGCAGTACTTC.

This sequence joins TRBV27 and TRBJ2-3; 7 bases align to TRBD1. Trimming at V came to 4 bases and at J to 6 bases, leaving 7 bases not matched to a gene. There are 14 residues in the CDR3. CDR1 MNHEY and CDR2 SMNVEV come from the germline V gene (reference sequence). This CDR3 is CASSSETGSDTQYF. CDR3 sequence (DNA): TGTGCCAGCAGTTCCGAGACAGGGTCCGATACGCAGTATTTT.

This chain joins TRBV18 and TRBJ1-1; D possibly corresponds to TRBD1 (6 bases). This CDR3 is built from 15 residues. In germline, CDR1 is KGHSH, CDR2 LQKENI. V dropped 3 bases and J dropped 3 bases, with 14 bases sitting between them. The CDR3 region is CASSPTETGYTEAFF. In DNA, the CDR3 is TGTGCCAGCTCACCGACCGAGACAGGCTACACTGAAGCTTTCTTT.

The CDR3 DNA sequence: TGTGCCAGCTCACCCCAGGGCTCGTACGAGCAGTACTTC. Residues: CASSPQGSYEQYF. This chain joins TRBV18 and TRBJ2-7, with D possibly being TRBD1 (5 bases). V was clipped by 3 bases and J by 4 bases, with 10 bases between them. The CDR3 sequence is 13 residues long. Germline values: CDR1 KGHSH, CDR2 LQKENI.

The chain employs TRBV6-1 and TRBJ1-5; D gene unclear. V shed 6 bases and J shed 5 bases, with 11 bases lying between them. CDR3 length equals 13 residues. Germline V gene sequence: CDR1 MNHNS, CDR2 SASEGT. The CDR3 protein is CASSPKGDQPQHF. The CDR3 coding sequence is TGTGCCAGCAGCCCGAAGGGAGATCAGCCCCAGCATTTT.

This clone was counted between two and nine times. The V call is TRBV27, the J call TRBJ2-2; 8 positions agree with TRBD1. The CDR3 contains 14 residues. The V segment lost 6 bases and the J segment 6 bases; nucleotides outside the gene matches: 6. Germline CDR1 is MNHEY and CDR2 is SMNVEV (reference sequence). The CDR3 here is CASRTGVGAGELFF. CDR3 sequence (DNA): TGTGCCAGCAGGACAGGGGTTGGGGCCGGGGAGCTGTTTTTT.

V and J are TRBV28 and TRBJ2-2; unclear D gene. Trimming cost V 2 bases and J 10 bases, with 8 bases left between them. This CDR3 is built from 12 residues. CDR1 is MDHEN and CDR2 is SYDVKM in the germline V gene. Here the CDR3 reads CASSLISVELFF. The CDR3 DNA reads as TGTGCCAGCAGTTTAATCTCGGTGGAGCTGTTTTTT.

This chain joins TRBV30 and TRBJ1-2; D is unresolved. Per the germline V gene, CDR1 is GTSNPN and CDR2 is SVGIG (reference sequence). The CDR3 extends over 15 amino acids. Trimming removed 2 bases at V and 4 bases at J, with 17 bases between. CDR3 DNA sequence: TGTGCCTGGAGTACTCGACTCTATTCAACCTATGGCTACACCTTC. Translated: CAWSTRLYSTYGYTF.

The rearrangement uses TRBV7-9 and TRBJ1-1, with D maybe TRBD1 (6 bases). The CDR3 runs 13 residues. Germline CDR1 and CDR2: SEHNR and FQNEAQ (reference sequence). The germline V and J ends were trimmed by 4 bases and 7 bases, with 13 bases remaining between them. The CDR3 DNA reads TGTGCCAGCAGCTCTCTGCAGGGGCTTGAAGCTTTCTTT. Its translation is CASSSLQGLEAFF.

V and J are TRBV2 and TRBJ2-3; TRBD2 aligns across 8 bases. There are 15 residues in the CDR3. V trimming: 8 bases; J trimming: 4 bases; junction bases outside the gene matches: 11. Germline V gene data show CDR1 as SNHLY and CDR2 as FYNNEI. CDR3 nucleotide sequence: TGTGCCAGCGTCAAAGACGCGGGAGGCGCAGATACGCAGTATTTT. Translating it yields CASVKDAGGADTQYF.

The gene calls are TRBV18 and TRBJ2-7; tentatively, D is TRBD1 (6 bases). Trimming removed 4 bases at V and 7 bases at J, with 14 bases between. The length of the CDR3 is 13 residues. Germline lookup yields CDR1 KGHSH and CDR2 LQKENI. The chain's CDR3 is CASSLNRDGEQYF. In DNA, the CDR3 is TGTGCCAGCTCACTAAACAGGGATGGTGAGCAGTACTTC.

The chain combines TRBV27 with TRBJ2-3; TRBD1 might be the D (6 bases). There are 14 residues in the CDR3. Trimming pared 8 bases from V and 1 base from J, leaving 13 bases between. The germline CDR1 and CDR2 sequences are MNHEY and SMNVEV (reference sequence). Here the CDR3 reads CASRRTERTDTQYF. The CDR3 DNA reads TGTGCCAGCCGCCGGACAGAGCGCACAGATACGCAGTATTTT.

This chain joins TRBV28 and TRBJ1-4; 10 bases line up with TRBD1. The CDR3 covers 16 residues. V gave up 6 bases and J gave up 7 bases; unmatched junction bases: 11. Per germline, CDR1 MDHEN and CDR2 SYDVKM. CDR3 sequence: CASSLGQGVMGEKLFF. The CDR3 nucleotides read TGTGCCAGCAGCCTCGGACAGGGGGTTATGGGTGAAAAACTGTTTTTT.

The V call is TRBV2, the J call TRBJ2-2, with 10 nucleotides matching TRBD2. Germline assignment: CDR1 SNHLY and CDR2 FYNNEI. The ends lost 7 bases at V and 7 bases at J; junction bases unmatched: 6. This CDR3 has 14 amino acids. The CDR3 nucleotides are TGTGCCAGCAAAGCGGGAGGGTTGGTCGGGGAGCTGTTTTTT. It yields the protein CASKAGGLVGELFF. Full variable domain (missing parts from reference TRBV2 and TRBJ2-2): EPEVTQTPSHQVTQMGQEVILRCVPISNHLYFYWYRQILGQKVEFLVSFYNNEISEKSEIFDDQFSVERPDGSNFTLKIRSTKLEDSAMYFCASKAGGLVGELFFGEGSRLTVL.

In nucleotides, the CDR3 is TGTGCCAGCAGCTCAACGGGAGGTCGCACAGATACGCAGTATTTT. Translating it yields CASSSTGGRTDTQYF. The chain employs TRBV11-2 and TRBJ2-3, with 7 nucleotides matching TRBD2. CDR1 and CDR2 from the germline V gene are SGHAT and FQNNGV. V trimming: 4 bases; J trimming: 1 base; junction bases outside the gene matches: 5. CDR3 length equals 15 residues.

This clone was counted a single time. The DNA for the CDR3 is TGTGCCAGCAGCTTAGTGACAGGGCTGCGCGTTACGCAGTATTTT. Encoded protein: CASSLVTGLRVTQYF. The chain is built from TRBV11-2 and TRBJ2-3; 7 bases are a match to TRBD1. This CDR3 comprises 15 residues. Germline lookup yields CDR1 SGHAT and CDR2 FQNNGV. Trimming cost V 1 base and J 8 bases; bases outside gene matches: 9.

The chain couples TRBV15 to TRBJ2-3; 9 bases align to TRBD2. The CDR3 extends over 18 amino acids. V trimming: 0 bases; J trimming: 0 bases; junction bases outside the gene matches: 7. CDR1 is LNHNV and CDR2 is YYDKDF in the germline V gene (reference sequence). The CDR3 region is CATSRDSSSGTSTDTQYF. The CDR3 nucleotides are TGTGCCACCAGCAGAGATTCGTCTAGCGGGACTAGCACAGATACGCAGTATTTT.